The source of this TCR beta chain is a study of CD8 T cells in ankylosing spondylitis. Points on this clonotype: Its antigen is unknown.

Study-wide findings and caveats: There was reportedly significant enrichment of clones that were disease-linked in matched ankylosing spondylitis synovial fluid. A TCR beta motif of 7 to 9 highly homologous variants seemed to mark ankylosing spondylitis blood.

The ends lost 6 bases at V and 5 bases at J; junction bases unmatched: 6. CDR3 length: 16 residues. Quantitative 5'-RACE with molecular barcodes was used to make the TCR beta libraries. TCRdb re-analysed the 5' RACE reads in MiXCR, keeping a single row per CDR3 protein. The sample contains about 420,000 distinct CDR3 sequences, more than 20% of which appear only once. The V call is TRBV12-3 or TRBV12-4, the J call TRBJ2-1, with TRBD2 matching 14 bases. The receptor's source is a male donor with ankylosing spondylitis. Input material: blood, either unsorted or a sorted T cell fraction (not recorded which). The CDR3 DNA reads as TGTGCCAGCAGGGGACTAGCGGGAGTTTGGGACAATGAGCAGTTCTTC. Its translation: CASRGLAGVWDNEQFF.